A selection of T cell receptor beta chains follows, all from one sample in a study of regulatory T cells in long-lasting Graves disease. TCRdb re-called the multiplex PCR reads through MiXCR, storing one row per CDR3 protein. The table lists a few hundred thousand distinct CDR3 sequences, roughly 14% of them singletons. The data were also submitted as part of a second study, on T cells in Graves' hyperthyroidism and ophthalmopathy.

The sequencing here drew on peripheral blood mononuclear cells (PBMCs), taken at new diagnosis, from a patient treated with antithyroid drugs. The receptors here all came from a man aged 30 to 39 with Graves disease. Both conserved end residues are part of each CDR3. D genes are given only for firm matches. The size of a clone is reported for some rows only, either as once, few or many, or as a class for expanded clones.

v_call	d_call	clone_size	j_call	cdr3_aa	cdr3_nt
TRBV3-1	TRBD2	NA	TRBJ2-7	CASSLWTSGSSYEQYF	TGTGCCAGCAGCCTATGGACTAGCGGGAGCTCCTACGAGCAGTACTTC
TRBV27	NA	NA	TRBJ1-5	CASSLAGGWNQPQHF	TGTGCCAGCAGTTTAGCCGGGGGGTGGAATCAGCCCCAGCATTTT
TRBV9	TRBD1	many	TRBJ2-5	CASSVGGRGFQETQYF	TGTGCCAGCAGCGTAGGGGGCAGGGGGTTCCAAGAGACCCAGTACTTC
TRBV5-1	TRBD2	NA	TRBJ2-3	CASSRGLAANTDTHNF	TGCGCCAGCAGCAGGGGACTAGCGGCTAACACAGATACGCATAATTTT
TRBV6-1	NA	NA	TRBJ1-3	CASRGGTSGNTIYF	TGTGCCAGCAGGGGAGGGACGTCTGGAAACACCATATATTTT
TRBV2	NA	many	TRBJ2-7	CASKGRQAQYEQYF	TGTGCCAGCAAGGGCCGACAGGCCCAATACGAGCAGTACTTC
TRBV11-2	TRBD2	many	TRBJ2-2	CASSLASGYTGELFF	TGTGCCAGCAGCTTAGCTAGCGGGTACACCGGGGAGCTGTTTTTT
TRBV18	NA	few	TRBJ2-7	CASSPPSFFTYEQYF	TGTGCCAGCTCACCGCCCTCCTTCTTCACCTACGAGCAGTACTTC
TRBV29-1	NA	few	TRBJ1-3	CSGADRSGNTIYF	TGCAGTGGGGCGGATCGCTCTGGAAACACCATATATTTT
TRBV20-1	NA	many	TRBJ2-7	CSAIRGGRGSYEQYF	TGCAGTGCTATCCGAGGGGGGAGGGGCTCCTACGAGCAGTACTTC
TRBV5-1	NA	many	TRBJ2-1	CASSSRGFRDNEQFF	TGCGCCAGCAGCTCCCGGGGTTTCAGGGACAATGAGCAGTTCTTC
TRBV7-2	NA	many	TRBJ2-7	CASSPGLGPSYEQYF	TGTGCCAGCAGCCCCGGTCTAGGGCCTTCCTACGAGCAGTACTTC
TRBV12-3/TRBV12-4	TRBD2	NA	TRBJ2-5	CASSGLAGEYQETQYF	TGTGCCAGCAGTGGACTAGCGGGAGAATACCAAGAGACCCAGTACTTC
TRBV19	NA	many	TRBJ1-1	CASSIGSMNTEAFF	TGTGCCAGTAGTATCGGAAGCATGAACACTGAAGCTTTCTTT
TRBV6-5	NA	few	TRBJ2-7	CASSYSGGLAYEQYF	TGTGCCAGCAGTTACTCCGGGGGTTTGGCCTACGAGCAGTACTTC
TRBV7-2	TRBD2	many	TRBJ2-5	CASSLPGAGETQYF	TGTGCCAGCAGCTTACCCGGAGCGGGGGAGACCCAGTACTTC
TRBV29-1	NA	many	TRBJ2-5	CSVWSSGQTETQYF	TGCAGCGTGTGGTCGAGCGGACAAACAGAGACCCAGTACTTC
TRBV12-3/TRBV12-4	NA	few	TRBJ2-2	CASSDGREDTGELFF	TGTGCCAGCAGTGACGGCAGGGAGGACACCGGGGAGCTGTTTTTT
TRBV11-2	NA	many	TRBJ2-7	CASSPMDQSYEQYF	TGTGCCAGCAGCCCAATGGACCAATCCTACGAGCAGTACTTC
TRBV6-1	TRBD1	many	TRBJ2-2	CASSAGQGHHRLFF	TGTGCCAGCAGCGCGGGACAGGGGCACCATAGGTTGTTTTTT
TRBV28	NA	many	TRBJ2-7	CASSLTGRTYEQYF	TGTGCCAGCAGTTTAACAGGTCGAACCTACGAGCAGTACTTC
TRBV11-3	TRBD1	NA	TRBJ1-1	CASSLFAGTGNTEAFF	TGTGCCAGCAGCTTATTCGCCGGGACAGGAAATACTGAAGCTTTCTTT
TRBV6-1	NA	many	TRBJ1-2	CASSEARGNYGYTF	TGTGCCAGCAGTGAAGCGCGGGGTAACTATGGCTACACCTTC
TRBV5-1	TRBD2	few	TRBJ2-1	CASSLATSGILYNEQFF	TGCGCCAGCAGCTTGGCAACTAGCGGGATTCTCTACAATGAGCAGTTCTTC
TRBV12-3/TRBV12-4	NA	many	TRBJ2-3	CASRRISWDTQYF	TGTGCCAGCCGCAGGATATCCTGGGATACGCAGTATTTT
TRBV30	NA	many	TRBJ2-1	CAWRGGVNEQFF	TGTGCCTGGAGGGGGGGAGTGAATGAGCAGTTCTTC
TRBV24-1	NA	few	TRBJ2-3	CATSDLRLASDTQYF	TGTGCCACCAGTGATTTGAGGCTAGCATCAGATACGCAGTATTTT
TRBV7-9	NA	many	TRBJ2-3	CASSLGSGSGHTDTQYF	TGTGCCAGCAGCTTGGGATCCGGCAGCGGACACACAGATACGCAGTATTTT
TRBV15	NA	NA	TRBJ2-5	CATSRVGNALKETQYF	TGTGCCACCAGCAGAGTCGGGAATGCACTGAAAGAGACCCAGTACTTC